The present entry profiles one T cell receptor beta chain with its context. The CDR3 is made up of 13 amino acids. Per the germline V gene, CDR1 is SQVTM and CDR2 is ANQGSEA. With V trimmed by 7 bases and J by 1 base, 6 bases remained unmatched. These data belong to a study of blood T cell repertoires in COVID-19. Across the whole study: The study drew acute and convalescent COVID-19 samples from the United States, Italy and Spain. PBMCs, B-cell-depleted T cells, or T cells were the source of the cDNA or gDNA that made up the material.

As originally analysed: Estimation of nucleated cell counts relied on the amplification of reference gene primers. Here immunoSEQ multiplex PCR was the method, and the copy in TCRdb shows in-frame clones only, minus some. The V and J calls and clone size come from that table; D and trimming were worked out from the DNA. Among some 50,000 clones listed, 87% were seen once. The receptor was isolated from a human donor in a cohort sampled during active COVID-19. Source material: peripheral blood. V is TRBV29-1 and J is TRBJ2-7; 8 bases match TRBD1. CDR3 nucleotide sequence: TGCAGCGGGAGGGACAGGCTTTCCTACGAGCAGTACTTC. Translated: CSGRDRLSYEQYF.